Listed here are 31 T cell receptor beta chains from one sample, sequenced in a study of T cells in Graves' hyperthyroidism and ophthalmopathy. Authors of the study amplified TCR beta CDR3 regions from RNA transcripts. Researchers ran a first-round RT-PCR on the TCR CDR3 using the HTBI primer set. One entry per CDR3 protein, called by TCRdb with MiXCR from the multiplex PCR reads. This sample has about 480,000 distinct CDR3 sequences, with under 25% found just once. Sequencing used blood. These TCRs come from a woman aged 70-85 years with Graves' ophthalmopathy.

This clonotype was seen more than once but under ten times. This chain links TRBV7-9 with TRBJ2-1, with D perhaps TRBD1 (5 bases). CDR3 length equals 13 residues. Germline V lookup: CDR1 SEHNR, CDR2 FQNEAQ (reference sequence). V lost 3 bases, J lost 6 bases, and 9 bases lay in between. The CDR3 loop is CASSLGPPNEQFF. The CDR3 DNA sequence: TGTGCCAGCAGCTTGGGGCCCCCCAATGAGCAGTTCTTC. The full variable domain, in which reference TRBV7-9 and TRBJ2-1 provide the parts outside the CDR3, is DTGVSQNPRHKITKRGQNVTFRCDPISEHNRLYWYRQTLGQGPEFLTYFQNEAQLEKSRLLSDRFSAERPKGSFSTLEIQRTEQGDSAMYLCASSLGPPNEQFFGPGTRLTVL.

This clonotype was detected only a few times. This chain joins TRBV7-9 and TRBJ1-6, with unresolved D. CDR3 length: 15 amino acids. Trimming took off 2 bases at V and 7 bases at J, with 12 bases between the two ends. Germline V CDR1 and CDR2: SEHNR, FQNEAQ (reference sequence). CDR3 protein: CASSLNSDRNSPLHF. The DNA of the CDR3 is TGTGCCAGCAGCTTAAATAGCGATCGGAATTCACCCCTCCACTTT.

The chain uses TRBV7-2 and TRBJ1-5; D unclear. The germline V gene has CDR1 SGHTA and CDR2 FQGNSA. The CDR3 runs 13 residues. V was cut by 2 bases and J by 9 bases, with 11 bases left in between. The CDR3 spells CASSLMAAGPQHF. Written as DNA, the CDR3 is TGTGCCAGCAGCTTAATGGCGGCCGGGCCCCAGCATTTT.

Worth noting for this clonotype: One end of the junction does not line up with germline, which may come from a read error. V is TRBV5-1 and J is TRBJ2-1; 12 nucleotides line up with TRBD2. This CDR3 is 18 amino acids long. The germline V gene has CDR1 SGHRS and CDR2 YFSETQ. In DNA, the CDR3 is TGTGCCAGCAGCTTAGCGCGGTTTGGGACTAGCGGGTACAATGAGCAGTTCTTC. It is translated as CASSLARFGTSGYNEQFF.

This clonotype was seen many times. V usage is TRBV12-3 or TRBV12-4 and J usage is TRBJ2-2, with a weak D call TRBD2 (5 bases). Trimming stripped 1 base from V and 7 bases from J, with 7 bases between. This CDR3 spans 13 amino acids. The CDR3: CASSLGGYGELFF. The CDR3 region has the DNA TGTGCCAGCAGTTTAGGAGGGTACGGGGAGCTGTTTTTT.

In its sample, this clonotype was seen many times. The V call is TRBV9, the J call TRBJ2-1; maybe TRBD2 (5 bases). The V end lost 2 bases, the J end lost 0 bases, and 9 bases lay between the germline ends. The CDR3 is 15 residues long. Germline CDR1 and CDR2: SGDLS and YYNGEE. The CDR3 DNA follows: TGTGCCAGCAGCGTGAGCGGTATCTCCTACAATGAGCAGTTCTTC. As protein: CASSVSGISYNEQFF.

Remarks on this clonotype: A much larger clone differs by one base, so this may be a read error. The chain has TRBV5-1 and TRBJ2-7; D gene uncertain. Germline V gene lookup returns CDR1 SGHRS and CDR2 YFSETQ. The CDR3 covers 14 residues. The CDR3 DNA reads as TGCGCCAGCAGCTCTTCCGGGCCCCCCTACGGGCAGTACTTC. Amino acids: CASSSSGPPYGQYF.

This clonotype has more than one count but fewer than ten. The rearrangement links TRBV3-1 to TRBJ1-2; D possibly corresponds to TRBD1 (5 bases). The V gene's germline CDR1 is LGHDT and CDR2 YNNKEL (reference sequence). This CDR3 is built from 15 residues. V was clipped by 3 bases and J by 3 bases, with 14 bases between them. CDR3 region: CASSQGSGFHYGYTF. CDR3 DNA sequence: TGTGCCAGCAGCCAGGGCTCAGGGTTCCACTATGGCTACACCTTC.

The J gene is TRBJ1-6, the V gene TRBV11-2; the match to TRBD1 covers 10 bases. The CDR3 runs 15 residues. The V and J ends lost 4 bases and 7 bases, in that order; junction bases with no gene match: 4. The germline gives CDR1 SGHAT, CDR2 FQNNGV. The CDR3, as DNA: TGTGCCAGCAGCTACGGGACAGGGGCCAATTCACCCCTCCACTTT. Translation gives CASSYGTGANSPLHF. The whole variable domain, filled in from reference TRBV11-2 and TRBJ1-6, reads EAGVAQSPRYKIIEKRQSVAFWCNPISGHATLYWYQQILGQGPKLLIQFQNNGVVDDSQLPKDRFSAERLKGVDSTLKIQPAKLEDSAVYLCASSYGTGANSPLHFGNGTRLTVT.

This clonotype has only a few counts. The J gene is TRBJ2-7, the V gene TRBV5-1; 8 bases line up with TRBD2. Germline CDR1 reads SGHRS; CDR2 reads YFSETQ. Unmatched junction bases numbered 6, after V lost 5 bases and J lost 5 bases. The CDR3 sequence is 13 residues long. The CDR3 sequence is CASRKRESDEQYF. The CDR3 bases are TGCGCCAGCAGAAAGCGGGAGTCGGACGAGCAGTACTTC.

This rearrangement joins TRBV6-1 to TRBJ1-4; 7 positions match TRBD1. The CDR3 spans 12 residues. V was clipped by 6 bases and J by 6 bases; unmatched bases: 1. Germline V lookup: CDR1 MNHNS, CDR2 SASEGT. The CDR3 here is CASRQGDEKLFF. The CDR3, as DNA: TGTGCCAGCAGGCAGGGGGATGAAAAACTGTTTTTT.

This clonotype has just a few counts. This chain joins TRBV6-1 and TRBJ2-5; the match to TRBD1 covers 11 bases. The J segment lost 1 base and the V segment lost 6 bases, leaving 1 base of the junction unmatched. Germline V gene sequence: CDR1 MNHNS, CDR2 SASEGT. The CDR3 length is 14 residues. The CDR3 loop reads CASRGTGGQETQYF. DNA for the CDR3: TGTGCCAGCAGGGGGACAGGGGGCCAAGAGACCCAGTACTTC.

For this clonotype: An end of the junction differs from the germline gene, which may be a read error. The chain employs TRBV12-3 or TRBV12-4 and TRBJ2-1; 12 positions match TRBD2. This CDR3 region has 15 residues. Here the CDR3 reads CASSLAGGDTNEQFF. The CDR3, as DNA: TGTGCCAGCAGTCTAGCGGGAGGGGACACGAATGAGCAGTTCTTC.

This clonotype showed up just a few times. The chain carries TRBV10-3 and TRBJ1-1; TRBD1 agrees at 7 bases. Losses at the gene ends were 4 bases for V and 1 base for J; bases not matched to a gene: 9. This CDR3 is 16 amino acids long. Looked up from germline, CDR1 is ENHRY and CDR2 is SYGVKD. The CDR3 region is CAISVTLGQKNTEAFF. The CDR3 DNA sequence: TGTGCCATCAGTGTGACCTTGGGACAGAAGAACACTGAAGCTTTCTTT.

This clonotype came up many times. The J gene is TRBJ2-2, the V gene TRBV5-1; D not resolved. The ends were cut back, 0 bases at V and 5 bases at J, with 5 bases in the middle. CDR3 length: 13 residues. The germline CDR1 and CDR2 sequences are SGHRS and YFSETQ. In DNA, the CDR3 is TGCGCCAGCAGCTTGGGTCCGACCGGGGAGCTGTTTTTT. It is translated as CASSLGPTGELFF.

There are a few counts of this clonotype. This sequence joins TRBV18 and TRBJ2-7; TRBD1 aligns across 7 bases. Losses at the gene ends were 5 bases for V and 1 base for J; bases not matched to a gene: 2. Per the germline V gene, CDR1 is KGHSH and CDR2 is LQKENI. The CDR3 has 13 residues. CDR3 region: CASSVGQSYEQYF. Written as DNA, the CDR3 is TGTGCCAGCTCAGTGGGACAGTCCTACGAGCAGTACTTC.

In its sample, this clonotype was seen a few times. V and J are TRBV5-6 and TRBJ1-5, with a tentative D call TRBD1 (5 bases). V lost 4 bases and J 0 bases, leaving 11 bases between the germline ends. The CDR3 is 15 residues long. From germline, CDR1 is SGHDT and CDR2 YYEEEE. CDR3: CASSPGRVSNQPQHF. In nucleotides, the CDR3 is TGTGCCAGCAGCCCGGGACGGGTTAGCAATCAGCCCCAGCATTTT.

The table lists this clonotype with a few counts. V usage is TRBV20-1 and J usage is TRBJ1-1; possibly TRBD1 for D (5 bases). The V end was cut by 2 bases, the J end by 5 bases, with 15 bases between. Per the germline V gene, CDR1 is DFQATT and CDR2 is SNEGSKA (reference sequence). The length of the CDR3 is 14 residues. This CDR3 reads CSARSGGSPTEAFF. In DNA form, the CDR3 reads TGCAGTGCTAGATCCGGGGGATCCCCGACTGAAGCTTTCTTT.

In its sample, this clonotype was seen many times. The rearrangement links TRBV29-1 to TRBJ2-7, with D possibly being TRBD2 (6 bases). CDR3 length: 14 residues. From germline, CDR1 is SQVTM and CDR2 ANQGSEA. V was trimmed by 3 bases and J by 3 bases, leaving 15 bases between them. The CDR3 region is CSVDEAGLSYEQYF. The CDR3 DNA sequence: TGCAGCGTTGATGAGGCGGGGTTGAGCTACGAGCAGTACTTC.

This clonotype was recorded a few times. The V and J genes are TRBV20-1 and TRBJ2-3, with D tentatively TRBD2 (5 bases). Trimming cost V 7 bases and J 2 bases, with 16 bases left between them. The CDR3 consists of 14 residues. In germline, CDR1 is DFQATT, CDR2 SNEGSKA (reference sequence). CDR3 sequence reads: CSVCLLSDTDTQYF. CDR3 in DNA: TGCAGTGTGTGTCTTCTTAGCGACACAGATACGCAGTATTTT.

This clonotype has more than one count but fewer than ten. The chain has TRBV5-8 and TRBJ1-1, with a weak D call TRBD1 (6 bases). The CDR3 sequence is 15 residues long. With 4 bases removed from V and 0 bases from J, the gap between germline ends came to 13 bases. CDR1 and CDR2 (germline): SGHTS, YDEGEE. The CDR3 DNA sequence: TGTGCCAGCAGCCTAGAGACAGGTATGAACACTGAAGCTTTCTTT. Translation gives CASSLETGMNTEAFF. Combining the CDR3 with reference TRBV5-8 and TRBJ1-1 gives the whole variable domain EAGVTQSPTHLIKTRGQQATLRCSPISGHTSVYWYQQALGLGLQFLLWYDEGEERNRGNFPPRFSGRQFPNYSSELNVNALELEDSALYLCASSLETGMNTEAFFGQGTRLTVV.

The CDR3 sequence is CASRAMDTQYF. DNA of the CDR3: TGCGCCAGCAGGGCCATGGATACGCAGTATTTT. V gene TRBV10-2 combines with J gene TRBJ2-3; D is unclear. This CDR3 spans 11 amino acids. Trimming left V 6 bases short and J 6 bases short, with 7 bases between. In germline, CDR1 is WSHSY, CDR2 SAAADI.

In this sample, this clonotype turned up a few times. The chain employs TRBV7-9 and TRBJ1-1, with D unclear. Per the germline V gene, CDR1 is SEHNR and CDR2 is FQNEAQ (reference sequence). V was cut by 5 bases and J by 0 bases, with 13 bases left in between. This CDR3 spans 15 amino acids. The CDR3 DNA is TGTGCCAGCAGCGTCACATCCCTCATGAACACTGAAGCTTTCTTT. Protein: CASSVTSLMNTEAFF.

This clonotype was seen more than once but under ten times. The chain joins TRBV5-4 to TRBJ2-5; 13 nucleotides align to TRBD2. Unmatched junction bases numbered 2, after V lost 0 bases and J lost 12 bases. The germline CDR1 and CDR2 sequences are SGHNT and YYREEE (reference sequence). The CDR3 sequence is 13 residues long. The CDR3 protein is CASSLEGTSGKYF. CDR3 DNA: TGTGCCAGCAGCTTGGAAGGGACTAGCGGGAAGTACTTC.

The chain has TRBV4-1 and TRBJ2-7, with D hard to call. The length of the CDR3 is 15 residues. Trimming took off 0 bases at V and 3 bases at J, with 12 bases between the two ends. CDR1 is MGHRA and CDR2 is YSYEKL in the germline V gene. CDR3 in DNA: TGCGCCAGCAGCCAAGATTTGGTACGTCGCTACGAGCAGTACTTC. Amino acids: CASSQDLVRRYEQYF.

The J gene is TRBJ2-3, the V gene TRBV5-4; 12 bases fit TRBD2. The germline V gene encodes CDR1 SGHNT and CDR2 YYREEE (reference sequence). The V gene end was trimmed by 4 bases and the J gene end by 4 bases; junction bases not matched to a gene: 7. The CDR3 is 16 residues long. CDR3 loop: CASSSGTSGPPDTQYF. The CDR3 region has the DNA TGTGCCAGCAGCAGCGGGACTAGCGGGCCGCCAGATACGCAGTATTTT.

The CDR3 DNA sequence: TGTGCCAGCAGTTTAGCGGGGGCTCGGCAGCCCCAGCATTTT. Protein: CASSLAGARQPQHF. J is TRBJ1-5 and V is TRBV12-3 or TRBV12-4, with D maybe TRBD1 (6 bases). The CDR3 is 14 residues long. Trimming stripped 0 bases from V and 7 bases from J, with 10 bases between.

This chain links TRBV6-9 with TRBJ2-1; 12 positions agree with TRBD1. The length of the CDR3 is 18 residues. The V gene end was trimmed by 3 bases and the J gene end by 6 bases; junction bases not matched to a gene: 12. In germline, CDR1 is MNHGY, CDR2 SVAAGI. CDR3 DNA sequence: TGTGCCAGCAGTTACCCGGACGTCTGGGACAGGGGGCTCAATGAGCAGTTCTTC. Its protein product is CASSYPDVWDRGLNEQFF.

The chain uses TRBV12-3 or TRBV12-4 and TRBJ1-6; 7 nucleotides line up with TRBD1. V was clipped by 7 bases and J by 6 bases; unmatched bases: 6. The CDR3 is made up of 14 amino acids. This chain's CDR3 is CASTLGTANSPLHF. CDR3 nucleotide sequence: TGTGCCAGCACCCTGGGGACAGCTAATTCACCCCTCCACTTT.

This clonotype was seen at least ten times. J is TRBJ1-5 and V is TRBV27, with 7 bases aligning to TRBD1. V shed 7 bases and J 3 bases; nucleotides not matched to a gene: 6. Looked up from germline, CDR1 is MNHEY and CDR2 is SMNVEV (reference sequence). CDR3 length equals 14 residues. In DNA, the CDR3 is TGTGCCAGCAATAGGGACAGTACCAATCAGCCCCAGCATTTT. It encodes CASNRDSTNQPQHF.

This clonotype was seen a few times. The V call is TRBV30, the J call TRBJ1-4; D uncertain. The CDR3 extends over 16 amino acids. The V end was cut by 2 bases, the J end by 7 bases, with 20 bases between. The germline V gene has CDR1 GTSNPN and CDR2 SVGIG (reference sequence). CDR3 amino acids: CAWSRLVDRRGEKLFF. CDR3 nucleotide sequence: TGTGCCTGGAGTAGACTGGTAGACCGTCGTGGTGAAAAACTGTTTTTT.